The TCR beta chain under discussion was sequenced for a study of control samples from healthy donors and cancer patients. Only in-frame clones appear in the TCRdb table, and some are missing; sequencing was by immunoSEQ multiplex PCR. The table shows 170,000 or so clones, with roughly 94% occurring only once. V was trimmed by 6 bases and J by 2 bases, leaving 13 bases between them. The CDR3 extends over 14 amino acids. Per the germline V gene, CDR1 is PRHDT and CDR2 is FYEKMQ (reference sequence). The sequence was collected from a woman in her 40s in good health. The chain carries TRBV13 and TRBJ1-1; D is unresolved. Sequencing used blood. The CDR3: CASRFVAINTEAFF. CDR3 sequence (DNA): TGTGCCAGCAGGTTTGTTGCGATTAACACTGAAGCTTTCTTT.